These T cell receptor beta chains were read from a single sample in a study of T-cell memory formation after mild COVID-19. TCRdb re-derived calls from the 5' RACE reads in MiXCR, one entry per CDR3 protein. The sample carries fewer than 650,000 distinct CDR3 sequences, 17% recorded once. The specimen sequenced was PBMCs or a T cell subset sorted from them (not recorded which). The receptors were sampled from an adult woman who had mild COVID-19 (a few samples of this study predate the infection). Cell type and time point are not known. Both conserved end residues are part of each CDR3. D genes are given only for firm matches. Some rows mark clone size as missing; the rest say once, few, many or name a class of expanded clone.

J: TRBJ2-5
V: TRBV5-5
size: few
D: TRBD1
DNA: TGTGCCAGCAGCTGGGTGACAGGGGGCTCGCAGGGGGAGACCCAGTACTTC
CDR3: CASSWVTGGSQGETQYF

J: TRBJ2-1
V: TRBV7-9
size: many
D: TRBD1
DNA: TGTGCCAGCAGCGTGGGACAGATCTACAATGAGCAGTTCTTC
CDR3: CASSVGQIYNEQFF

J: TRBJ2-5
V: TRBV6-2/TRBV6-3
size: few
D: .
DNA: TGTGCCAGCAGTTACTCAGGACAGCTCCAAGAGACCCAGTACTTC
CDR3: CASSYSGQLQETQYF

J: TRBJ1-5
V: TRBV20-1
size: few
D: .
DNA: TGCAGTGCCCTGGGACAAGCCGGTATCCAGCCCCAGCATTTT
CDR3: CSALGQAGIQPQHF

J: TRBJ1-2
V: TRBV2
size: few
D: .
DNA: TGTGCCAGCAGTGAAGCAGTTCGGGACCGGCAGGTCTTC
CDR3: CASSEAVRDRQVF

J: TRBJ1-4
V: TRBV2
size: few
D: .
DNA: TGTGCCAGCCGCGATCAGGGTTTTAAGTCACTGTTTTTT
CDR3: CASRDQGFKSLFF

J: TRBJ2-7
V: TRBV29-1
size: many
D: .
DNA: TGCAGCGTTGTCGCTTGGCTCCTAGGTTCCTCCTACGAGCAGTACTTC
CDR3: CSVVAWLLGSSYEQYF

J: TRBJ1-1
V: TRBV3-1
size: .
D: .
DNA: TGTGCCAGCAGCCACACGACAGAGAACACTGAAGCTTTCTTT
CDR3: CASSHTTENTEAFF

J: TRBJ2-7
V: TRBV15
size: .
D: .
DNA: TGTGCCACCAGCAGAGAAGGCTCTGGGTACGAGCAGTACTTC
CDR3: CATSREGSGYEQYF

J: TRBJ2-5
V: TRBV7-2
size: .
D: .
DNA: TGTGCCAGCAGCTACCAACGGGGACAAGAGACCCAGTACTTC
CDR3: CASSYQRGQETQYF

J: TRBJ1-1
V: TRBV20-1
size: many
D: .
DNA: TGCAGTGCTCCAGGGAGAGGCACTGAAGCTTTCTTT
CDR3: CSAPGRGTEAFF

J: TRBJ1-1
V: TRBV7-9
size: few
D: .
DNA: TGTGCCAGCAGCTTCGGGACATTGGGAACTGAAGCTTTCTTT
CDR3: CASSFGTLGTEAFF

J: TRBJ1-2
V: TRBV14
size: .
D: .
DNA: TGTGCCAGCAGCCCGTCACAGGGCTATGGCTACACCTTC
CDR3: CASSPSQGYGYTF

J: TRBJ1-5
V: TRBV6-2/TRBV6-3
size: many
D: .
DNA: TGTGCCAGCAGTTCCATAGGGGGCAATCAGCCCCAGCATTTT
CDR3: CASSSIGGNQPQHF

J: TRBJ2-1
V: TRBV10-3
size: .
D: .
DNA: TGTGCCATCAGGCGGACAGAAGAGCAGTTCTTC
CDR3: CAIRRTEEQFF

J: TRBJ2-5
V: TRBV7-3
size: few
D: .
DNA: TGTGCCAGCAGCTGGGGGATGGGTGAGACCCAGTACTTC
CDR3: CASSWGMGETQYF

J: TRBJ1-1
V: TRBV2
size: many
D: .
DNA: TGTGCCAGCAGTGAAGCGCTTCCGACATCCGCCTCTAACACTGAAGCTTTCTTT
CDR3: CASSEALPTSASNTEAFF

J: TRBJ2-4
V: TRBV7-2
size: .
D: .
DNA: TGTGCCAGCAGCTTAGAGGGCCTCGGATCCATTCAGTACTTC
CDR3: CASSLEGLGSIQYF

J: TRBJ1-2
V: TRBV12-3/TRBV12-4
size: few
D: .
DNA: TGTGCCAGCAGTCCGCCGGGGCGATATGGCTACACCTTC
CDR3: CASSPPGRYGYTF

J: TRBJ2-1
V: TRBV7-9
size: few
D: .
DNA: TGTGCCAGCAGCTTAGACCCCGAGCAGTTCTTC
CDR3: CASSLDPEQFF

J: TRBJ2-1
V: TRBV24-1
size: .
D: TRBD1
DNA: TGTGCCACCAGTGACGGACAGGGGGCTTGGAATGAGCAGTTCTTC
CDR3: CATSDGQGAWNEQFF

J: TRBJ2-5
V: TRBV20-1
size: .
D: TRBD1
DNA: TGCAGTGCTTGGGACAGGTGGAGGGGGTACCAAGAGACCCAGTACTTC
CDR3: CSAWDRWRGYQETQYF

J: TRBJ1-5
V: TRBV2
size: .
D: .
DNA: TGTGCCAGTGACCCAGGCACTGTCAATCAGCCCCAGCATTTT
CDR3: CASDPGTVNQPQHF

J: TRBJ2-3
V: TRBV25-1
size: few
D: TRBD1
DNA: TGTGCCAGCACCCCGAGGACAGGGAAGACAGATACGCAGTATTTT
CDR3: CASTPRTGKTDTQYF

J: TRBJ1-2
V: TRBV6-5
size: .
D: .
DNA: TGTGCCAGCAGTTACACCATACCGCTTGAGGAAGGGGCGCCCGAAATAGACTATGGCTACACCTTC
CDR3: CASSYTIPLEEGAPEIDYGYTF

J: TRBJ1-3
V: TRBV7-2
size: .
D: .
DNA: TGTGCCAGCAGCTTAGACTACAGGCCTAGCTCTGGAAACACCATATATTTT
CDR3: CASSLDYRPSSGNTIYF

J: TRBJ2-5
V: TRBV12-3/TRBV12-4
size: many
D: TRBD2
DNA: TGTGCCAGCAGTTTGACTAGCGGGCCCGGCGGTGGGACCCAGTACTTC
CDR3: CASSLTSGPGGGTQYF

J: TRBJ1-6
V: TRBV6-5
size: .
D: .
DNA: TGTGCCAGCAGCGCCTTTTTGGGTGGAGGGTTTGCCCTCCACTTT
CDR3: CASSAFLGGGFALHF

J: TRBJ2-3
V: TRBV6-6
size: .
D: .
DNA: TGTGCCAGCAGGATTAGCGGAGTCACAGATACGCAGTATTTT
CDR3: CASRISGVTDTQYF

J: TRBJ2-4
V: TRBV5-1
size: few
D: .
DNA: TGCGCCAGCAGCTTGGCGGGGCCATCCCAGCCAAACATTCAGTACTTC
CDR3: CASSLAGPSQPNIQYF

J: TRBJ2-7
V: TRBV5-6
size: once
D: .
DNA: TGTGCCAGCAGCCGCCCCCAGGGTCCCGCTATCTACGAGCAGTACTTC
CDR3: CASSRPQGPAIYEQYF

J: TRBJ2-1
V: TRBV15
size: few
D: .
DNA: TGTGCCACCAGCAGAGATCTAGACAGAGGATCCAGCTCCTACAATGAGCAGTTCTTC
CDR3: CATSRDLDRGSSSYNEQFF

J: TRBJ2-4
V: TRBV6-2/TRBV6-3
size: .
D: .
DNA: TGTGCCAGCAGTTACCCAAGTCACATTCAGTACTTC
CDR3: CASSYPSHIQYF

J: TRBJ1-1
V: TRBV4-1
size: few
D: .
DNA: TGCGCCAGCAGCCAAGTAGTGGTCACTGAAGCTTTCTTT
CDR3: CASSQVVVTEAFF

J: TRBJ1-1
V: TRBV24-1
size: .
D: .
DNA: TGTGCCACTAGAAGGGCGAACACTGAAGCTTTCTTT
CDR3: CATRRANTEAFF

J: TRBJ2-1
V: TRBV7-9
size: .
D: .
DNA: TGTGCCAGCAGCCTACACCCCGGTATTTCCTACAATGAGCAGTTCTTC
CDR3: CASSLHPGISYNEQFF

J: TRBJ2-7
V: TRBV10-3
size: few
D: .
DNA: TGTGCCATCAGTAAGACAGGCTACGAGCAGTACTTC
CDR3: CAISKTGYEQYF

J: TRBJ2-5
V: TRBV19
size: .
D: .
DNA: TGTGCCGCGAGCCCCCCCACGGGGGAGACCCAGTACTTC
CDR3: CAASPPTGETQYF

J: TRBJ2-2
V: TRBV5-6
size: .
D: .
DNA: TGTGCCAGCAGCTTGCCGGGACCGTACACCGGGGAGCTGTTTTTT
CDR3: CASSLPGPYTGELFF

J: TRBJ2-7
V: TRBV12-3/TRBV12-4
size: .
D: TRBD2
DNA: TGTGCCAGCAGTCCGGGAGCTAGCGGGGGTCGCTACGAGCAGTACTTC
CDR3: CASSPGASGGRYEQYF

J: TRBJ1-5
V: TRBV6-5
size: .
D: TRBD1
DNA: TGTGCCAGCAAGAAGACAGGGGCCAGCAATCAGCCCCAGCATTTT
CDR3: CASKKTGASNQPQHF

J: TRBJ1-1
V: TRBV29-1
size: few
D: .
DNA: TGCAGCGCCCTTGAGACCGTCTCGATGAACACTGAAGCTTTCTTT
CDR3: CSALETVSMNTEAFF

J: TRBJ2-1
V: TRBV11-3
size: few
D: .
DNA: TGTGCCAGCAGCTTAGATCTCCGGGACCCAGGCGATGAGCAGTTCTTC
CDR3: CASSLDLRDPGDEQFF

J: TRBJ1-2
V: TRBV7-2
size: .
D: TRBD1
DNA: TGTGCCAGCAGCCATGACAGGGTTAATGGCTACACCTTC
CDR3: CASSHDRVNGYTF

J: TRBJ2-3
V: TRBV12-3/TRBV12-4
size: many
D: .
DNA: TGTGCCAGCAGACCTCGGACCGGCGTAACCACAGATACGCAGTATTTT
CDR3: CASRPRTGVTTDTQYF

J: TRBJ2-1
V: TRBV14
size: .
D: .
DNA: TGTGCCAGCAGCCAAGAGAGGACTAGGGGGAATGAGCAGTTCTTC
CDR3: CASSQERTRGNEQFF

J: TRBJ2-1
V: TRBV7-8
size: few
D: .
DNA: TGTGCCAGCAGCTTCCGTGCAGTCAGCTCCTACAATGAGCAGTTCTTC
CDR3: CASSFRAVSSYNEQFF

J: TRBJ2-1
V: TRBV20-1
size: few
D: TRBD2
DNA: TGCAGTGCTAGATACACAGCGGGAGGGCCGTACAATGAGCAGTTCTTC
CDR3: CSARYTAGGPYNEQFF

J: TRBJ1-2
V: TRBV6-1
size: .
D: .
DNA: TGTGCCATCCAACAGCTCTTCTCCTATGGCTACACCTTC
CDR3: CAIQQLFSYGYTF

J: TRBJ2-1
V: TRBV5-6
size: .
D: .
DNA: TGTGCCAGCCGGCTTGGGGGGGCCCACTACAATGAGCAGTTCTTC
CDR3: CASRLGGAHYNEQFF

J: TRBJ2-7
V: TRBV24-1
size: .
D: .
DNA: TGTGCCACCAGTGCTTCGGCGGGAAACCACATCTACGAGCAGTACTTC
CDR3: CATSASAGNHIYEQYF